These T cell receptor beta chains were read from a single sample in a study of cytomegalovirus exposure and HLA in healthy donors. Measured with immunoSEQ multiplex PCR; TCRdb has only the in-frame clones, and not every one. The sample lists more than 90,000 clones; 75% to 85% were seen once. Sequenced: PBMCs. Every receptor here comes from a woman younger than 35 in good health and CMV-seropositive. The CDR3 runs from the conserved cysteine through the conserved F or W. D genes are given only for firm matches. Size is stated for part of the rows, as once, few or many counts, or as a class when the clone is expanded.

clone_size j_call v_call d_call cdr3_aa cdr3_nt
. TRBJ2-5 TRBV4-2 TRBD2 CASSQVLAEGGRETQYF TGTGCCAGCAGCCAAGTACTCGCCGAGGGAGGGCGGGAGACCCAGTACTTC
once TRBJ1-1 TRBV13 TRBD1 CASSKGQSNTEAFF TGTGCCAGCAGCAAGGGACAGAGCAACACTGAAGCTTTCTTT
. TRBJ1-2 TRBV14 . CASSQGRGGYGYTF TGTGCCAGCAGCCAAGGCCGAGGCGGCTATGGCTACACCTTC
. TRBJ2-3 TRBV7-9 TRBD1 CASSSGQGVDTQYF TGTGCCAGCAGCTCGGGACAGGGGGTAGATACGCAGTATTTT
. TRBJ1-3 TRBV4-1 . CASSQVLSGNTIYF TGCGCCAGCAGCCAAGTTCTCTCTGGAAACACCATATATTTT
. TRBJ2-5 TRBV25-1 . CASSEYIGVETQYF TGTGCCAGCAGTGAATATATAGGGGTCGAGACCCAGTACTTC
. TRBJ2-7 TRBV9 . CASSRRSVSSYEQYF TGTGCCAGCAGCCGTAGATCGGTTAGCTCCTACGAGCAGTACTTC
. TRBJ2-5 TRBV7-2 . CASSLVAREETQYF TGTGCCAGCAGCTTAGTGGCTAGGGAGGAGACCCAGTACTTC
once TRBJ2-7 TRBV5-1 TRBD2 CASSVTGYEAGGREQYF TGCGCCAGCAGCGTAACAGGGTATGAGGCGGGAGGACGCGAGCAGTACTTC
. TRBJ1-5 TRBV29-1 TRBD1 CSVSNRGPNQPQHF TGCAGCGTTAGTAACAGGGGCCCCAATCAGCCCCAGCATTTT
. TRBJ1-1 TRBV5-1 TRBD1 CASSLSLGQNSEAFF TGCGCCAGCAGCTTGAGTCTGGGACAGAACTCTGAAGCTTTCTTT
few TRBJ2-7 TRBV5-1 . CASSLPASSYEQYF TGCGCCAGCAGCTTACCCGCTAGCTCCTACGAGCAGTACTTC
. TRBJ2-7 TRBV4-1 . CASTPSGRDDEQYF TGCGCCAGCACCCCGTCGGGTCGAGACGACGAGCAGTACTTC